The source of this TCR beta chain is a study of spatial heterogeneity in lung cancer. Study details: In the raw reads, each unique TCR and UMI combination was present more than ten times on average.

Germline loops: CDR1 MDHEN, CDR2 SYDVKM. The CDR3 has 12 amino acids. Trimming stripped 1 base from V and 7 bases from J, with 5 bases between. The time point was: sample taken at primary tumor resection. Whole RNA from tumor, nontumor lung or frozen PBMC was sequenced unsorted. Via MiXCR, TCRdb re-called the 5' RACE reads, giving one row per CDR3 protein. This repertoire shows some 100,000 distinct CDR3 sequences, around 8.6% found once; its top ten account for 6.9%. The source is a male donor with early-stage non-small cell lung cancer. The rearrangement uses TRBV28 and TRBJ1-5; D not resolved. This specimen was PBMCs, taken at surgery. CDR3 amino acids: CASSLFKQPQHF. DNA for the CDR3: TGTGCCAGCAGTTTATTCAAACAGCCCCAGCATTTT.